These 18 T cell receptor beta chains share one sample of origin, sequenced in a study of T cell changes during pregnancy in multiple sclerosis. Produced via immunoSEQ multiplex PCR; TCRdb's table is partial and in-frame only. The table includes about 42,000 clones, around nine tenths detected once. The input for sequencing was CD4+ T cells from peripheral blood mononuclear cells, taken after pregnancy. The receptors were gathered from a female donor with multiple sclerosis, enrolled in a pregnancy study.

This clone was picked up one time. V gene TRBV28 combines with J gene TRBJ1-2; 7 bases match TRBD1. The junction had 2 bases not matched to a gene; V was cut back by 6 bases and J by 4 bases. Germline V gene sequence: CDR1 MDHEN, CDR2 SYDVKM. This CDR3 has 12 amino acids. The CDR3 loop reads CASSGQVYGYTF. The CDR3 DNA is TGTGCCAGCAGCGGACAGGTCTATGGCTACACCTTC.

J is TRBJ1-5 and V is TRBV6-6; 9 bases match TRBD1. This CDR3 has 15 residues. Trimming took 4 bases from V and 1 from J; bases not matched to a gene: 2. CDR1 is MNHNY, CDR2 SVGAGI, per germline (reference sequence). The CDR3 DNA is TGTGCCAGCAGTTTAGGACAGGGGAGCAATCAGCCCCAGCATTTT. It translates to CASSLGQGSNQPQHF.

Here the CDR3 reads CASGVGRTGEQYF. CDR3 nucleotide sequence: TGTGCCAGCGGGGTGGGACGGACGGGGGAGCAGTACTTC. This sequence joins TRBV6-1 and TRBJ2-5, with D possibly matching TRBD2 (6 bases). Germline CDR1 reads MNHNS; CDR2 reads SASEGT. There are 13 residues in the CDR3. V was trimmed by 8 bases and J by 11 bases, leaving 21 bases between them.

The chain uses TRBV7-2 and TRBJ1-5; no firm D call. The CDR3 sequence is 12 residues long. Germline CDR1 SGHTA, CDR2 FQGNSA. Trimming took off 4 bases at V and 3 bases at J, with 4 bases between the two ends. CDR3 nucleotide sequence: TGTGCCAGCAGCTGGGCCAATCAGCCCCAGCATTTT. Encoded protein: CASSWANQPQHF.

This clone was recorded a few times. The chain joins TRBV6-5 to TRBJ2-7, with TRBD1 as a possible D gene (8 bases). Trimming shortened V by 4 bases and J by 1 base, and 17 bases separated the two germline ends. This CDR3 is 16 amino acids long. Germline values: CDR1 MNHEY, CDR2 SVGAGI. In nucleotides, the CDR3 is TGTGCCAGCAGTTCCCTTCACAGGGGGGGATCCTACGAGCAGTACTTC. It is translated as CASSSLHRGGSYEQYF.

The CDR3 nucleotides are TGTGCCAGCAGCTCACAGGGGGGTAGGTCCTACAATGAGCAGTTCTTC. This translates into CASSSQGGRSYNEQFF. The chain has TRBV5-4 and TRBJ2-1; 8 bases line up with TRBD1. Per germline, CDR1 SGHNT and CDR2 YYREEE (reference sequence). V dropped 3 bases and J dropped 1; count of bases not matched to a gene: 6. The CDR3 totals 16 residues. The complete variable domain, with remaining parts taken from reference TRBV5-4 and TRBJ2-1, reads ETGVTQSPTHLIKTRGQQVTLRCSSQSGHNTVSWYQQALGQGPQFIFQYYREEENGRGNFPPRFSGLQFPNYSSELNVNALELDDSALYLCASSSQGGRSYNEQFFGPGTRLTVL.

This clone was counted a few times. The chain links TRBV18 to TRBJ1-3, with 10 bases aligning to TRBD1. Germline values: CDR1 KGHSH, CDR2 LQKENI. V shed 3 bases, J shed 2 bases, and the junction held 4 bases outside the gene matches. This CDR3 comprises 16 residues. CDR3 in amino acids: CASSPTGTGAGNTIYF. DNA of the CDR3: TGTGCCAGCTCACCGACCGGGACAGGGGCTGGAAACACCATATATTTT. Full variable domain (remainder filled in from reference TRBV18 and TRBJ1-3): NAGVMQNPRHLVRRRGQEARLRCSPMKGHSHVYWYRQLPEEGLKFMVYLQKENIIDESGMPKERFSAEFPKEGPSILRIQQVVRGDSAAYFCASSPTGTGAGNTIYFGEGSWLTVV.

The chain is built from TRBV4-2 and TRBJ1-2, with D possibly matching TRBD1 (5 bases). V lost 1 base and J lost 5, with 5 bases in between. CDR3 length: 12 residues. Per germline, CDR1 LGHNA and CDR2 YNFKEQ. The DNA for the CDR3 is TGTGCCAGCAGCCAAGGACAGTATGGCTACACCTTC. Its protein product is CASSQGQYGYTF.

The chain links TRBV18 to TRBJ2-5, with 7 bases aligning to TRBD2. The CDR3 is made up of 17 amino acids. The V gene's germline CDR1 is KGHSH and CDR2 LQKENI. The V gene end was trimmed by 3 bases and the J gene end by 3 bases; junction bases not matched to a gene: 13. This CDR3 reads CASSPSTWSGNEETQYF. The CDR3 coding sequence is TGTGCCAGCTCACCTTCAACTTGGAGCGGGAATGAAGAGACCCAGTACTTC.

This chain joins TRBV2 and TRBJ1-4; maybe TRBD1 (6 bases). V was pared by 5 bases and J by 4 bases, with 11 bases between. The CDR3 has 14 residues. Germline CDR1 reads SNHLY; CDR2 reads FYNNEI. DNA for the CDR3: TGTGCCAGCAGTCCCGACAGGCATAATGAAAAACTGTTTTTT. This translates into CASSPDRHNEKLFF.

A few counts support this clone. A read error may account for a junction end that differs from germline. This chain joins TRBV7-7 and TRBJ1-3; D call uncertain. Germline CDR1 and CDR2: SSHAT and FNYEAQ (reference sequence). The CDR3 sequence is 13 residues long. In DNA form, the CDR3 reads TGTGCTAGCAGCTCGGACTGGGGAAACACCATATATTTT. This gives the protein CASSSDWGNTIYF.

The gene calls are TRBV2 and TRBJ2-6; D gene ambiguous. The CDR3 has 14 residues. The germline CDR1 and CDR2 sequences are SNHLY and FYNNEI. Trimming left V 5 bases short and J 1 base short, with 6 bases between. The CDR3 coding sequence is TGTGCCAGCAGTCGGAGATCTGGGGCCAACGTCCTGACTTTC. Translated: CASSRRSGANVLTF.

The chain links TRBV27 to TRBJ1-4, with D maybe TRBD1 (6 bases). V shed 6 bases and J shed 8 bases, with 16 bases lying between them. CDR1 and CDR2 (germline): MNHEY, SMNVEV (reference sequence). The CDR3 is made up of 14 amino acids. The CDR3 bases are TGTGCCAGCAGCTACCAGCGAGGACAGGAAAAACTGTTTTTT. Its translation: CASSYQRGQEKLFF.

V and J are TRBV7-2 and TRBJ2-6; D remains unclear. The CDR3 sequence is 16 residues long. Germline CDR1 is SGHTA and CDR2 is FQGNSA. V lost 1 base, J lost 1 base, and 8 bases lay in between. The CDR3 loop is CASSLEYLSGANVLTF. The CDR3 DNA follows: TGTGCCAGCAGCTTAGAATATCTTTCTGGGGCCAACGTCCTGACTTTC.

The J gene is TRBJ1-3, the V gene TRBV5-4; a possible D gene is TRBD1 (5 bases). The ends were cut back, 1 base at V and 0 bases at J, with 5 bases in the middle. Germline CDR1 SGHNT, CDR2 YYREEE (reference sequence). The CDR3 loop spans 14 amino acids. In DNA, the CDR3 is TGTGCCAGCAGCTTGCAGGGCTCTGGAAACACCATATATTTT. Translating gives CASSLQGSGNTIYF.

The chain carries TRBV5-1 and TRBJ1-1, with 9 bases aligning to TRBD1. The CDR3 has 16 amino acids. Unmatched junction bases numbered 5, after V lost 2 bases and J lost 0 bases. Germline CDR1 and CDR2: SGHRS and YFSETQ. In DNA, the CDR3 is TGCGCCAGCAGCTTCAACAGGGGGCGTATGAACACTGAAGCTTTCTTT. Translation: CASSFNRGRMNTEAFF.

The rearrangement uses TRBV19 and TRBJ1-5; the match to TRBD1 covers 8 bases. Germline values: CDR1 LNHDA, CDR2 SQIVND (reference sequence). The CDR3 is made up of 16 amino acids. V shed 5 bases, J shed 0 bases, and the junction held 6 bases outside the gene matches. For the CDR3, the DNA is TGTGCCAGTAGTGAGGACAGGGCTTATAGCAATCAGCCCCAGCATTTT. It yields the protein CASSEDRAYSNQPQHF.

The chain is built from TRBV5-1 and TRBJ2-1; D remains ambiguous. This CDR3 has 15 amino acids. V gave up 0 bases and J gave up 6 bases, with 13 bases separating them. From germline, CDR1 is SGHRS and CDR2 YFSETQ. The CDR3 protein is CASSLGYVASNEQFF. The DNA of the CDR3 is TGCGCCAGCAGCTTGGGGTATGTAGCTTCCAATGAGCAGTTCTTC.